The clone carrying this TCR beta chain qualifies as medium-sized. This sample was included in a study of early T cells in non-severe SARS-CoV-2 infection. Study-level information: The sequenced material was bulk RNA from unsorted whole blood, and its chains were unpaired.

V gave up 3 bases and J gave up 0 bases, with 9 bases separating them. The CDR3 runs 14 residues. Germline CDR1 MNHEY, CDR2 SMNVEV (reference sequence). Individual cDNA molecules received unique molecular identifiers. TCRdb passed the 5' RACE reads through MiXCR, listing each CDR3 protein once. Here the sample spans about 22,000 distinct CDR3 sequences, 3% to 4% being singletons. The chain is built from TRBV27 and TRBJ2-7; D gene ambiguous. This TCR derives from an adult who was a healthcare worker with PCR-confirmed SARS-CoV-2 infection or an uninfected control (not recorded which). The sequenced sample was whole blood. The CDR3 region is CASSFRQVSYEQYF. The CDR3 DNA reads TGTGCCAGCAGTTTTAGGCAAGTCTCCTACGAGCAGTACTTC.